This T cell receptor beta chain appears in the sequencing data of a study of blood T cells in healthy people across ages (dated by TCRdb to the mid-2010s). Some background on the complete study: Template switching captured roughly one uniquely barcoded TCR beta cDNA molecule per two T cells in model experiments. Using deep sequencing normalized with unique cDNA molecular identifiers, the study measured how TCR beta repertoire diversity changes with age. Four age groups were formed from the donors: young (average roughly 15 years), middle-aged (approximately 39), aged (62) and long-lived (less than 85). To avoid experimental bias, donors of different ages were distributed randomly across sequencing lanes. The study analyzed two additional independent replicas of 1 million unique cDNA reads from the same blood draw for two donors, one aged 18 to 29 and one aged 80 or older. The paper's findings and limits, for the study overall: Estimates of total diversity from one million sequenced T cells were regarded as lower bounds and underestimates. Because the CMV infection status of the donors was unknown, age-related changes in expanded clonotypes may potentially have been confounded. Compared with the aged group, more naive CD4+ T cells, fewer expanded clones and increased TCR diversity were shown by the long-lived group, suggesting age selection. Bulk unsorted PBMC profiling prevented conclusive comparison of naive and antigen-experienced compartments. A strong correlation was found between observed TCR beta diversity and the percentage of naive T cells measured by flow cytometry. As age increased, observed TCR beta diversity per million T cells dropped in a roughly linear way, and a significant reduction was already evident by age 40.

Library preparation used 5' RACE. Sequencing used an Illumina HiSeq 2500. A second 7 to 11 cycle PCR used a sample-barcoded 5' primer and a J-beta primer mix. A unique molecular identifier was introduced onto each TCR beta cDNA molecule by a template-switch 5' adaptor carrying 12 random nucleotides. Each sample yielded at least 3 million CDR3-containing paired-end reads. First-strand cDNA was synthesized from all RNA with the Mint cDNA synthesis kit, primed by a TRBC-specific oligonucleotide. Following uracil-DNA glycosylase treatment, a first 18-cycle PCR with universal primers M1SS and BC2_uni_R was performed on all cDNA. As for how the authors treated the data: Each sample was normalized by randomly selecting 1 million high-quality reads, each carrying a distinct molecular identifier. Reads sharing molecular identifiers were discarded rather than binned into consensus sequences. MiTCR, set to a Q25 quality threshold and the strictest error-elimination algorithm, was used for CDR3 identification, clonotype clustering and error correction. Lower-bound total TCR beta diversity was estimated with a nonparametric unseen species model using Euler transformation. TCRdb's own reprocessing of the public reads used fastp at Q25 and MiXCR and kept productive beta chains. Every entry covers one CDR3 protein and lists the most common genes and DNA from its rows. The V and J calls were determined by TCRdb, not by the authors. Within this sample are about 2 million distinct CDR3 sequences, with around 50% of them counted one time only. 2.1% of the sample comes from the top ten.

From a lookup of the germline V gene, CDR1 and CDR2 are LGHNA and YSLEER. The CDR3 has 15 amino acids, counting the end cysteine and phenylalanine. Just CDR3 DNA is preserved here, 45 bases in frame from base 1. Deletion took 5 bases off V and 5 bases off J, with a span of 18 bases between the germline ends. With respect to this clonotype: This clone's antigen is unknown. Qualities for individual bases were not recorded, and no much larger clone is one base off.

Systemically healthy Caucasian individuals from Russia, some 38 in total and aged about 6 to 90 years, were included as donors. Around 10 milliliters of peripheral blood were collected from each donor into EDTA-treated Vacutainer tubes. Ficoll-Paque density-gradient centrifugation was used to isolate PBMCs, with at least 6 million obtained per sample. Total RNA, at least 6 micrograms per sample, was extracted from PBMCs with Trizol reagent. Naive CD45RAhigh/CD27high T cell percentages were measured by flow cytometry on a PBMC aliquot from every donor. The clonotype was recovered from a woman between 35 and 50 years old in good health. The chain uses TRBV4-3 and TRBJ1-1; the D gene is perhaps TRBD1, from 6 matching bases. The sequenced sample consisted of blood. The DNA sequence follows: TGCGCCAGCAGCGCAGGGTCAACAGGGAGGACTGAAGCTTTCTTT. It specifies CASSAGSTGRTEAFF.